The clone carrying this T cell receptor beta chain has a handful of counts. The entry originates in a study of CD8+ T cells in alopecia areata. Following RNA extraction, reverse transcription yielded cDNA that acted as the sequencing template. Measured with immunoSEQ multiplex PCR; TCRdb has only the in-frame clones, and not every one. Of 200,000 or so clones in the sample, 50% to 60% were seen once. Collection of lesional scalp punch biopsies and peripheral blood was performed in alopecia areata patients. Unmatched junction bases numbered 14, after V lost 4 bases and J lost 0 bases. Germline V lookup: CDR1 SGHRS, CDR2 YFSETQ. This CDR3 comprises 18 residues.

The sample was CD4+ T cells sorted from blood, taken at week 0. The sequence derives from a human donor with alopecia areata. The gene calls are TRBV5-1 and TRBJ2-7; 9 nucleotides agree with TRBD1. The CDR3 DNA reads as TGCGCCAGCAGCCAGTTAGGCCTCGGACAGGGGAGCTCCTACGAGCAGTACTTC. Translated: CASSQLGLGQGSSYEQYF.